What follows are 7 T cell receptor beta chains derived from one specimen sequenced in a study of cytomegalovirus exposure and HLA in healthy donors. Produced via immunoSEQ multiplex PCR; TCRdb's table is partial and in-frame only. Found here are approximately 120,000 clones, roughly 86% of them singletons; the top ten hold approximately 2.3%. The sequencing sample was made of PBMCs. Receptors were obtained from a woman between 18 and 30 years old in good health and CMV-seronegative.

This clone has just one count. This chain links TRBV5-6 with TRBJ1-1; D might be TRBD1 (5 bases). The V and J ends lost 2 bases and 4 bases respectively, with 18 bases between them. The CDR3 runs to 16 residues. CDR1 is SGHDT and CDR2 is YYEEEE in the germline V gene. CDR3 sequence: CASSFIGDSDGTEAFF. The CDR3 nucleotides read TGTGCCAGCAGCTTCATTGGAGACAGCGACGGCACTGAAGCTTTCTTT.

This clone was counted a single time. The CDR3 here is CASNEGGGEKLFF. In DNA, the CDR3 is TGTGCCAGCAACGAAGGGGGGGGTGAAAAACTGTTTTTT. The rearrangement links TRBV9 to TRBJ1-4; the D gene is possibly TRBD1 (6 bases). The V and J ends lost 6 bases and 7 bases respectively, with 13 bases between them. The germline V gene has CDR1 SGDLS and CDR2 YYNGEE. This CDR3 has 13 residues.

V usage is TRBV28 and J usage is TRBJ1-5; perhaps TRBD1 as D (6 bases). With 6 bases removed from V and 1 base from J, the gap between germline ends came to 10 bases. Germline V gives CDR1 MDHEN, CDR2 SYDVKM. CDR3 size: 14 residues. CDR3 in DNA: TGTGCCAGCAGGCCCAGGGGAAGCAATCAGCCCCAGCATTTT. The encoded protein is CASRPRGSNQPQHF.

V gene TRBV7-6 combines with J gene TRBJ2-1; 9 nucleotides match TRBD1. Germline values: CDR1 SGHVS, CDR2 FNYEAQ. The V and J ends lost 5 bases and 4 bases, in that order; junction bases with no gene match: 6. The CDR3 spans 15 residues. Written as DNA, the CDR3 is TGTGCCAGCAGCCCCCCGGGACAGGGTTACAATGAGCAGTTCTTC. Encoded protein: CASSPPGQGYNEQFF.

This chain connects TRBV7-9 to TRBJ1-2; D unclear. V lost 1 base, J lost 2 bases, and 8 bases lay in between. Germline CDR1 and CDR2: SEHNR and FQNEAQ (reference sequence). The CDR3 runs 14 residues. The CDR3: CASSLGEGNYGYTF. CDR3 in DNA: TGTGCCAGCAGCTTAGGCGAGGGAAACTATGGCTACACCTTC. Supplemented by reference TRBV7-9 and TRBJ1-2, the full variable domain reads DTGVSQNPRHKITKRGQNVTFRCDPISEHNRLYWYRQTLGQGPEFLTYFQNEAQLEKSRLLSDRFSAERPKGSFSTLEIQRTEQGDSAMYLCASSLGEGNYGYTFGSGTRLTVV.

The rearrangement joins TRBV28 to TRBJ1-4; 11 bases are a match to TRBD1. This CDR3 comprises 15 residues. Germline lookup yields CDR1 MDHEN and CDR2 SYDVKM. The V segment lost 2 bases and the J segment 8 bases; nucleotides outside the gene matches: 4. The chain's CDR3 is CASSLGGQGEEKLFF. Written as DNA, the CDR3 is TGTGCCAGCAGTTTAGGGGGACAGGGGGAAGAAAAACTGTTTTTT.

The V call is TRBV28, the J call TRBJ2-7; TRBD1 aligns across 10 bases. CDR3 length: 15 residues. With V trimmed by 6 bases and J by 5 bases, 10 bases remained unmatched. Germline V gene sequence: CDR1 MDHEN, CDR2 SYDVKM. The CDR3, as DNA: TGTGCCAGCAGCCCTTACGGGACAGGGGTCCACGAGCAGTACTTC. Amino acids: CASSPYGTGVHEQYF. The full variable domain, completed using reference TRBV28 and TRBJ2-7, is DVKVTQSSRYLVKRTGEKVFLECVQDMDHENMFWYRQDPGLGLRLIYFSYDVKMKEKGDIPEGYSVSREKKERFSLILESASTNQTSMYLCASSPYGTGVHEQYFGPGTRLTVT.